Following are 2 T cell receptor beta chains from one sample sequenced in a study of control samples from healthy donors and cancer patients (TCRdb year 2020). The library relied on the immunoSEQ multiplex PCR assay. TCRdb's version of the immuneACCESS table is confined to in-frame rearrangements and falls short of the full clone set. An unresolved V gene accounts for under half of the shortfall where checked; the remainder is of unknown origin. The sample table records approximately 50,000 clones; approximately 95% of these occur just once. 2.4% of the sample belongs to the ten largest clones. The sample taken for sequencing was blood. These receptors were taken from a man in his thirties or forties in good health.

This chain connects TRBV3-1 (or the pseudogene TRBV3-2) to TRBJ1-2; D ambiguous. The CDR3 has 11 amino acids. Germline V gene data show CDR1 as LGHDT and CDR2 as YNNKEL (reference sequence). V was clipped by 3 bases and J by 2 bases, with 1 base between them. In DNA, the CDR3 is TGTGCCAGCAGCCACAACTATGGCTACACCTTC. Amino acid sequence: CASSHNYGYTF.

The chain couples TRBV27 to TRBJ1-2, with 9 bases lining up with TRBD1. The germline V gene encodes CDR1 MNHEY and CDR2 SMNVEV (reference sequence). The CDR3 is 14 amino acids. The J segment lost 8 bases and the V segment lost 6 bases, leaving 10 bases of the junction unmatched. The CDR3 sequence: CASSPTGTGHGYTF. Here the CDR3 DNA reads TGTGCCAGCAGCCCTACTGGGACAGGGCACGGCTACACCTTC.